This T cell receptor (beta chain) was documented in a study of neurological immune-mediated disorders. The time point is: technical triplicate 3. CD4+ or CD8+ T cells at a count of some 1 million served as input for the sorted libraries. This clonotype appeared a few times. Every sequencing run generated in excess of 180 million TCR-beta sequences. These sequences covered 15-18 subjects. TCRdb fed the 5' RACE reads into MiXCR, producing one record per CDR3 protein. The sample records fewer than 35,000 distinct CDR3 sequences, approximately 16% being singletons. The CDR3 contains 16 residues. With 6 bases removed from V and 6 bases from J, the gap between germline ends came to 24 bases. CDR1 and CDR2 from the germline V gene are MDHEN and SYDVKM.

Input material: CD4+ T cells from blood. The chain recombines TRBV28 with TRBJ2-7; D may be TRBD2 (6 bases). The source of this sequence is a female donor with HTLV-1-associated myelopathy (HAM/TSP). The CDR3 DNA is TGTGCCAGCAGCCTTATAAGTGGCGGGGCCTACCCCGAGCAGTACTTC. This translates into CASSLISGGAYPEQYF.